This T cell receptor (beta chain) comes out of a study of cytomegalovirus exposure and HLA in healthy donors. The V and J ends lost 5 bases and 10 bases, in that order; junction bases with no gene match: 5. Germline V lookup: CDR1 SGHTA, CDR2 FQGNSA. This CDR3 spans 12 amino acids. With respect to this clone: What it recognizes is unknown.

The study, taken as a whole, reports: The authors considered a cluster of highly shared sequence variants likely to be a sequencing artifact. Later analysis demonstrated an association between a missense DCLRE1C variant and TCR beta V- and J-gene trimming. A list of 150 to 200 TCR beta chains associated with cytomegalovirus was given.

PCR involved 60 Vbeta and 13 Jbeta primers. The assay was immunoSEQ multiplex PCR, and TCRdb's table has in-frame clones only and misses some. This sample has about 150,000 clones, with 74% found just once. The sequenced material came from PBMCs. The rearrangement links TRBV7-2 to TRBJ2-1; 7 bases match TRBD2. The sequence came from a man aged 30 to 39 in good health and CMV-seronegative. CDR3 in DNA: TGTGCCAGCAGCCCGCCGGGACTAGAGCAGTTCTTC. This sequence encodes CASSPPGLEQFF.